The rows below give T cell receptor beta chains drawn from one sample of a study of T cell responses to AZD1222 COVID-19 vaccine. The assay was immunoSEQ multiplex PCR, and TCRdb's table has in-frame clones only and misses some. The table records 95,000 to 150,000 clones, approximately 83% of them present only once. Sequencing was performed on peripheral blood, taken on day 0 of AZD1222 vaccination. The receptors here all came from an adult in good health. Each CDR3 is given without its conserved first and last residue. A D gene is named only where the DNA matches it firmly.

j_call	v_call	d_call	cdr3_aa
TRBJ1-5	TRBV25-1	TRBD1	ASSGQGIRAGCNQPQH
TRBJ2-5	TRBV12-3/TRBV12-4	-	ASSFVRQETQY
TRBJ2-3	TRBV5-1	-	ASSLPGPDDTQY
TRBJ1-5	TRBV7-8	TRBD1	ASSFGQDNQPQH
TRBJ2-5	TRBV28	TRBD1	ASTRGRGLSETQY
TRBJ1-3	TRBV2	-	ASSEQPGNTIY
TRBJ1-5	TRBV20-1	-	SASPQRSNQPQH
TRBJ1-2	TRBV7-9	TRBD1	ASSPRTGD
TRBJ1-1	TRBV2	-	ASSGQTENTEAF
TRBJ2-7	TRBV5-6	-	ASSLGFDKSYEQY
TRBJ1-3	TRBV11-2	-	ASSLFDSSGNTIY
TRBJ2-7	TRBV7-2	-	ASSLGHLYEQY
TRBJ2-5	TRBV19	-	ASSISPGLETQY
TRBJ2-7	TRBV3-1/TRBV3-2	TRBD1	ASSRQTPGQGANEQY
TRBJ1-2	TRBV7-2	-	ASSLAVDGGYT
TRBJ1-2	TRBV6-2/TRBV6-3	TRBD1	ASSYGDREFYT
TRBJ1-1	TRBV7-2	TRBD1	ASSTNRGNTEAF
TRBJ1-2	TRBV6-1	-	ASSEFGSHYGYT
TRBJ1-6	TRBV5-1	-	ASSLVQLSYNSPLH
TRBJ2-7	TRBV5-4	-	ASSNRAGTYEQY
TRBJ2-7	TRBV10-1	TRBD2	ASSGGLSFWGRDPSYEQY
TRBJ1-3	TRBV3-1/TRBV3-2	-	ASSQPGTHIY
TRBJ2-7	TRBV29-1	TRBD1	SVPQPTGNYEQY
TRBJ1-5	TRBV3-1/TRBV3-2	-	ASSQDTSNQPQH
TRBJ2-1	TRBV9	TRBD2	ASSVATSGGVLSSYNEQF
TRBJ1-4	TRBV4-1	-	ASSQEGEKLF
TRBJ2-5	TRBV20-1	-	SASPRSGTQY
TRBJ2-3	TRBV27	-	ASSSPLGTQY